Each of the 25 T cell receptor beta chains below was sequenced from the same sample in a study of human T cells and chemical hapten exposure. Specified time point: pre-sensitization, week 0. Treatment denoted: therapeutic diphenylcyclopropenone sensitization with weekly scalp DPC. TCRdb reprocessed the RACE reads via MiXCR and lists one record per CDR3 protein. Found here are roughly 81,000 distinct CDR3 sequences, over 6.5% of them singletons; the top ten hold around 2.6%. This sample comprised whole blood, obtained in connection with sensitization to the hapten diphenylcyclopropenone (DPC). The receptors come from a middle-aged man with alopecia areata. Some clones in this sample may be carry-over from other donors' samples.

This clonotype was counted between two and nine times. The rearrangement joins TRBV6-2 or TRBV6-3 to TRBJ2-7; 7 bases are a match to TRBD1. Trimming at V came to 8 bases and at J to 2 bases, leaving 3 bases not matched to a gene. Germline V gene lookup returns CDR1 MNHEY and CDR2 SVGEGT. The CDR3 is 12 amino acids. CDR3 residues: CASADRTYEQYV. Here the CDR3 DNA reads TGTGCCAGCGCGGACAGGACCTACGAGCAGTACGTC.

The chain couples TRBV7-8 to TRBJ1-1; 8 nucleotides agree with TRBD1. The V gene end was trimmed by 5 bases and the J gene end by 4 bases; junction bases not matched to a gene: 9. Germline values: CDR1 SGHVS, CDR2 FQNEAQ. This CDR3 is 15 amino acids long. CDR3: CASSKETGVATEAFF. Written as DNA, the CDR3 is TGTGCCAGCAGCAAAGAGACAGGGGTCGCCACTGAAGCTTTCTTT.

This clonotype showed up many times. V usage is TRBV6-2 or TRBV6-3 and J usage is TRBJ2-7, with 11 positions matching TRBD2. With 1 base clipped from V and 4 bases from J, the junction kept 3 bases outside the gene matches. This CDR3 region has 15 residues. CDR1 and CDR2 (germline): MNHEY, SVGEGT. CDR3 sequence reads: CASSYWASGRYEQYF. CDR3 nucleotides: TGTGCCAGCAGTTACTGGGCTAGCGGGAGGTACGAGCAGTACTTC.

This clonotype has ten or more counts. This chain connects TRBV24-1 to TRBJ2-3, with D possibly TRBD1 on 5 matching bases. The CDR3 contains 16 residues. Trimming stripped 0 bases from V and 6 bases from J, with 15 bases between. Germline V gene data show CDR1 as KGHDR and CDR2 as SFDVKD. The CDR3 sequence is CATSDLDSSTADTQYF. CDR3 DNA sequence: TGTGCCACCAGTGATTTGGACAGCTCAACGGCGGATACGCAGTATTTT.

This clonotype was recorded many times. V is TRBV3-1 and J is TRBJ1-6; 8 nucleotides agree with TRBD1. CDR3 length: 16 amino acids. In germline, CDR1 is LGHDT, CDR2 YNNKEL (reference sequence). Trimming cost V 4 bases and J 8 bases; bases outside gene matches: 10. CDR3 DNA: TGTGCCAGCAGCCGGCGGACAGGGATAGAGGATTCACCCCTCCACTTT. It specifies CASSRRTGIEDSPLHF.

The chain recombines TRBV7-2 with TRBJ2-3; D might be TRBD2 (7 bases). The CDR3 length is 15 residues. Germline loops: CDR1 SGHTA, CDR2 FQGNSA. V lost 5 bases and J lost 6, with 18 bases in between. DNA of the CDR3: TGTGCCAGCAGCAGAGGACTAGGGGGTGGGGATACGCAGTATTTT. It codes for CASSRGLGGGDTQYF.

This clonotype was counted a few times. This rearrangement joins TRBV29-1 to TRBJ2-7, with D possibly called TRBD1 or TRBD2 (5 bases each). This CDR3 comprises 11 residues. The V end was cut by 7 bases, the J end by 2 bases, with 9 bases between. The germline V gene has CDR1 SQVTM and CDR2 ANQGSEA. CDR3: CSGRDPYEQYV. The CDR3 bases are TGCAGCGGCCGGGACCCCTACGAGCAGTACGTC.

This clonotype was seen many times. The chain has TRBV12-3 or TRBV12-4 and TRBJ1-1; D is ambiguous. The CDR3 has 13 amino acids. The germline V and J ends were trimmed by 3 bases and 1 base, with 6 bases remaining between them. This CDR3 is CASSFVANTEAFF. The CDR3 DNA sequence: TGTGCCAGCAGTTTTGTAGCGAACACTGAAGCTTTCTTT.

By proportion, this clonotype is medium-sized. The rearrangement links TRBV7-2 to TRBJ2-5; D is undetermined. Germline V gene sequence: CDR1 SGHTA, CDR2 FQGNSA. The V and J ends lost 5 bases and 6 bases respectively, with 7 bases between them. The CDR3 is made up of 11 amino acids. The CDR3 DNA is TGTGCCAGCAGCCAACAACAGACCCAGTACTTC. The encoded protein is CASSQQQTQYF.

CDR3 DNA: TGTGCCAGCAGTTACTACCAGGGAGATCAGCCCCAGCATTTT. It specifies CASSYYQGDQPQHF. The rearrangement uses TRBV6-6 and TRBJ1-5; tentatively, D is TRBD1 (5 bases). CDR3 length: 14 amino acids. V gave up 1 base and J gave up 5 bases, with 9 bases separating them. Germline assignment: CDR1 MNHNY and CDR2 SVGAGI (reference sequence).

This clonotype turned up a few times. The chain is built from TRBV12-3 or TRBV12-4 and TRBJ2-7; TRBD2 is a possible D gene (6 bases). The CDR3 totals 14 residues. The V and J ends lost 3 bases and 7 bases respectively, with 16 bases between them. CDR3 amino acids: CASSFRGRSGEQYF. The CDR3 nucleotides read TGTGCCAGCAGTTTTCGGGGGAGGTCCGGGGAGCAGTACTTC.

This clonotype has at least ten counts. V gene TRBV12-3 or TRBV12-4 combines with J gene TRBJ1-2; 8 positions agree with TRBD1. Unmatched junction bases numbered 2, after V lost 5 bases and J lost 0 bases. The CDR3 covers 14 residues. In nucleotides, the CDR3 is TGTGCCAGCAGTCGGGACAGGTCTAACTATGGCTACACCTTC. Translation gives CASSRDRSNYGYTF.

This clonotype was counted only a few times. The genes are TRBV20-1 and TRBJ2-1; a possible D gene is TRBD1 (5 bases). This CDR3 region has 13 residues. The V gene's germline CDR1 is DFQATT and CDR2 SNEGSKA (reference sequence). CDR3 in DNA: TGCAGCTCCGCAGGGCAGGTTTCCAATGAGCAGTTCTTC. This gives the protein CSSAGQVSNEQFF.

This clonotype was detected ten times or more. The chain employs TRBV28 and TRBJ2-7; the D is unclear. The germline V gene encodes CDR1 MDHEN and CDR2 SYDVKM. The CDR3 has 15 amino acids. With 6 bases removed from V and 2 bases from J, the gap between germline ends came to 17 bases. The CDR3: CASSPESQLAYEQYF. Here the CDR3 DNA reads TGTGCCAGCAGCCCCGAGAGTCAGTTAGCCTACGAGCAGTACTTC. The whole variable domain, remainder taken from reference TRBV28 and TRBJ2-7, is DVKVTQSSRYLVKRTGEKVFLECVQDMDHENMFWYRQDPGLGLRLIYFSYDVKMKEKGDIPEGYSVSREKKERFSLILESASTNQTSMYLCASSPESQLAYEQYFGPGTRLTVT.

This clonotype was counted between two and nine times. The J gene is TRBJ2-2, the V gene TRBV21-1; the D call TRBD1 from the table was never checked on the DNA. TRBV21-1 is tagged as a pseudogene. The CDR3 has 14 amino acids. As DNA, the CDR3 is TGTGCCAGCAGCAAAGCGAGGGGGGCCGGGGAGCTGTTTTTT. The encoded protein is CASSKARGAGELFF.

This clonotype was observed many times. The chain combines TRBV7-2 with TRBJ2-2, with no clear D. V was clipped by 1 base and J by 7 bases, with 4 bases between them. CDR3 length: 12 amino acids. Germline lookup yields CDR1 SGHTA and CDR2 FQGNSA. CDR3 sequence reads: CASSLVIGELFF. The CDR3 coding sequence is TGTGCCAGCAGCTTAGTGATCGGGGAGCTGTTTTTT. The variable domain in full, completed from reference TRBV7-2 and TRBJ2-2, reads GAGVSQSPSNKVTEKGKDVELRCDPISGHTALYWYRQSLGQGLEFLIYFQGNSAPDKSGLPSDRFSAERTGGSVSTLTIQRTQQEDSAVYLCASSLVIGELFFGEGSRLTVL.

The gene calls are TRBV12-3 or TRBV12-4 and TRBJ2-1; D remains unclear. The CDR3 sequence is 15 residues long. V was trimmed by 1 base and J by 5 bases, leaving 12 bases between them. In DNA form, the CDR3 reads TGTGCCAGCAGTTTAGAGGGCCTAGGAAACAATGAGCAGTTCTTC. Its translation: CASSLEGLGNNEQFF.

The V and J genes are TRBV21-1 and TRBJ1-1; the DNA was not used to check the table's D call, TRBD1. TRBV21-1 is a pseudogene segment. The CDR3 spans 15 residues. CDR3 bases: TGTGCCAGCAGCTTACTAATACAGGGGTCTAACGGAGCTTTCTTT. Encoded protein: CASSLLIQGSNGAFF.

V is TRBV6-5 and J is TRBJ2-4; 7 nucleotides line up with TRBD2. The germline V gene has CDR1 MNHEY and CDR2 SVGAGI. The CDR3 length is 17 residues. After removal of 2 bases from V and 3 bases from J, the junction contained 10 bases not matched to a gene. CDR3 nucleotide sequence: TGTGCCAGCAGTTACGGGGGACTAAAAGAGGGCAAAAACATTCAGTACTTC. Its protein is CASSYGGLKEGKNIQYF.

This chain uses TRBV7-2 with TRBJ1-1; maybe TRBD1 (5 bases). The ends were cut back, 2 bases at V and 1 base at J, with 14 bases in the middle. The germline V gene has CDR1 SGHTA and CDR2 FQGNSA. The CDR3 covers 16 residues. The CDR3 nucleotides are TGTGCCAGCAGCTTACGAGCAGGGTGGGAGAACACTGAAGCTTTCTTT. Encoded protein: CASSLRAGWENTEAFF.

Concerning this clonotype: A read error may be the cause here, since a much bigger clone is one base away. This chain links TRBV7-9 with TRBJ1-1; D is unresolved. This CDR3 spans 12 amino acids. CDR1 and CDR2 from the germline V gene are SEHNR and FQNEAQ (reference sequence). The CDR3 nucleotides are TGTGCCATTTCGCCAAGGGTAGCTGAAGCTCTCTTT. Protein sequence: CAISPRVAEALF.

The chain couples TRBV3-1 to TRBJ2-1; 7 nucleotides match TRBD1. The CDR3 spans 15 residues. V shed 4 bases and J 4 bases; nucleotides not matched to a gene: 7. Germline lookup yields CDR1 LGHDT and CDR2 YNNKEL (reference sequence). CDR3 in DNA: TGTGCCAGCAGCCGCTTTAGGGGGCAATACAATGAGCAGTTCTTC. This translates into CASSRFRGQYNEQFF.

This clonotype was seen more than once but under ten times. The CDR3 DNA follows: TGCGCCAGCAGCCCGGGACAGTACTCCTACGAGCAGTACTTC. Protein: CASSPGQYSYEQYF. This chain joins TRBV5-1 and TRBJ2-7; 7 positions agree with TRBD1. The ends lost 4 bases at V and 0 bases at J; junction bases unmatched: 4. Germline V lookup: CDR1 SGHRS, CDR2 YFSETQ. This CDR3 is 14 amino acids long.

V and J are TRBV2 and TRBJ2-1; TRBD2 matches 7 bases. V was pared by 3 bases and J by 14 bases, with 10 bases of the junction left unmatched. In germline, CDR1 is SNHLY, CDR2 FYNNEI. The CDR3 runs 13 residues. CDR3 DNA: TGTGCCAGCAGTGAGGAGGTCCCAGCGGGGAAGTTCTTC. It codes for CASSEEVPAGKFF.

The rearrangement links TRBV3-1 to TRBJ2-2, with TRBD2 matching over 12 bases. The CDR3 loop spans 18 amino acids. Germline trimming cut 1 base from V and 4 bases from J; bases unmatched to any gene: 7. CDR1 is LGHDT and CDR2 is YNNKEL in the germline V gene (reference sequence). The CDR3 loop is CASSQVPLAGGRTGELFF. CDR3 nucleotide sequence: TGTGCCAGCAGCCAAGTCCCGCTAGCGGGAGGGCGCACCGGGGAGCTGTTTTTT.